This T cell receptor beta chain was sequenced for a study of graft-versus-host responses after intestinal transplantation. About the study: After anti-thymocyte globulin induction, recipients took tacrolimus and steroids for around 3 years.

This CDR3 contains 13 residues. The V and J ends lost 5 bases and 5 bases, in that order; junction bases with no gene match: 6. CDR1 SGHDT and CDR2 YYEEEE come from the germline V gene. Overall study findings and caveats: Circulating GvH clones peaking coincided with falling HvG clones soon after transplant. Recipient bone marrow held GvH clones, some seen earlier in ileum or blood.

Concerning this clone itself: Its cognate antigen is unknown.

Profiling relied on immunoSEQ multiplex PCR, and the TCRdb table lists in-frame clones only, not all of them. The sample records about 19,000 clones, about nine tenths being singletons. The V call is TRBV5-6, the J call TRBJ2-7; 8 nucleotides match TRBD1. This receptor was taken from a human patient who received an intestinal transplant, so some T cells may come from the graft donor. The sample consisted of bone marrow, taken around 130 days after transplant. In DNA form, the CDR3 reads TGTGCCAGCAGTCTACAGGGGGTAGACGAGCAGTACTTC. Translating it yields CASSLQGVDEQYF.